This T cell receptor (beta chain) was captured in a study of vaccination effects on CD4 cells after COVID-19. Overall study context: Relative to the second dose, post-vaccine samples were obtained a median of 72 days later.

Points on this clone: Its antigen is currently unknown.

After less than twelve days in culture, the CD4+ T cells were isolated. Two-dose vaccination with either BNT162b2 or mRNA-1273 was given to the participants. Vaccinated recipients, who were negative for nucleocapsid antibodies, had no history of SARS-CoV-2 infection. This table comes from immunoSEQ multiplex PCR, and its TCRdb copy is limited to in-frame clones, with some not included. The table shows fewer than 85,000 clones, with 70% to 75% occurring only once. This TCR was sampled from a human donor who received a COVID-19 vaccine. Sequences were derived from CD4+ T cells from PBMCs cultured without peptide, sampled after COVID-19 vaccination.

The CDR3 bases are TGTGCCAGTAGTTCAGGACAGGATAATCAGCCCCAGCATTTT. This gives the protein CASSSGQDNQPQHF. The gene calls are TRBV19 and TRBJ1-5, with 7 bases aligning to TRBD1. This CDR3 spans 14 amino acids. Germline lookup yields CDR1 LNHDA and CDR2 SQIVND (reference sequence). Trimming at V came to 5 bases and at J to 4 bases, leaving 5 bases not matched to a gene.